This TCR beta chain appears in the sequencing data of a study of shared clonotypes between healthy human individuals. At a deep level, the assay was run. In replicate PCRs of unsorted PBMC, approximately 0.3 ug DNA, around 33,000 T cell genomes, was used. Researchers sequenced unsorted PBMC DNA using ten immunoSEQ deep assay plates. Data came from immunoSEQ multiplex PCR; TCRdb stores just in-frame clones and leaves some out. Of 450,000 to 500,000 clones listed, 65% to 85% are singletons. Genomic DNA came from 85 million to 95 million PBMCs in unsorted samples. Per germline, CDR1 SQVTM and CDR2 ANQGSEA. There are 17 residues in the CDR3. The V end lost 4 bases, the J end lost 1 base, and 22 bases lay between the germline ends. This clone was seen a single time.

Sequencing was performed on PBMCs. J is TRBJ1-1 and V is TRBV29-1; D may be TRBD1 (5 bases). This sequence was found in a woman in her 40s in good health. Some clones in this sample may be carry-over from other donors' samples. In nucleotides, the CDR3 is TGCAGCGTTGTAGGGGCTCGAGGGGCTGTTAGGAACACTGAAGCTTTCTTT. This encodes CSVVGARGAVRNTEAFF. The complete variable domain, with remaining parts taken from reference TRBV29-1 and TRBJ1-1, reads SAVISQKPSRDICQRGTSLTIQCQVDSQVTMMFWYRQQPGQSLTLIATANQGSEATYESGFVIDKFPISRPNLTFSTLTVSNMSPEDSSIYLCSVVGARGAVRNTEAFFGQGTRLTVV.